This entry lists 31 T cell receptor beta chains sequenced from one sample in a study of T cell responses to AZD1222 COVID-19 vaccine. Clones were sequenced by immunoSEQ multiplex PCR, and TCRdb holds only the in-frame ones, with some missing. Among 150,000 to 200,000 clones listed, just over 90% were seen once. The sequences come from peripheral blood, collected on day 0 of AZD1222 vaccination. These receptor sequences come from an adult in good health.

The rearrangement joins TRBV4-1 to TRBJ2-1; D gene ambiguous. The CDR3 totals 13 residues. Germline CDR1 is MGHRA and CDR2 is YSYEKL. V lost 4 bases, J lost 6 bases, and 10 bases lay in between. In DNA, the CDR3 is TGCGCCAGCAGCCCAGCTTTGTCCAATGAGCAGTTCTTC. As protein: CASSPALSNEQFF.

The chain joins TRBV6-2 or TRBV6-3 to TRBJ1-2, with D uncertain. Trimming removed 0 bases at V and 5 bases at J, with 4 bases between. CDR3 length: 12 amino acids. Germline CDR1 reads MNHEY; CDR2 reads SVGEGT. Here the CDR3 DNA reads TGTGCCAGCAGTTACTCTAGTTATGGCTACACCTTC. Its protein is CASSYSSYGYTF.

V is TRBV7-2 and J is TRBJ2-5; D possibly corresponds to TRBD2 (6 bases). The CDR3 is made up of 14 amino acids. The V end was cut by 5 bases, the J end by 0 bases, with 10 bases between. Germline CDR1 reads SGHTA; CDR2 reads FQGNSA. The CDR3 sequence is CASSQSGDQETQYF. Here the CDR3 DNA reads TGTGCCAGCAGCCAGTCGGGGGACCAAGAGACCCAGTACTTC.

The rearrangement joins TRBV6-4 to TRBJ2-2; 9 positions match TRBD2. The germline CDR1 and CDR2 sequences are MRHNA and SNTAGT. V dropped 3 bases and J dropped 1; count of bases not matched to a gene: 0. The CDR3 consists of 15 residues. CDR3 in DNA: TGTGCCAGCAGTGAACTAGCGGGGAACACCGGGGAGCTGTTTTTT. Its translation: CASSELAGNTGELFF.

J is TRBJ2-2 and V is TRBV2; 11 bases match TRBD1. The germline V gene encodes CDR1 SNHLY and CDR2 FYNNEI. The junction had 4 bases not matched to a gene; V was cut back by 6 bases and J by 4 bases. The CDR3 contains 15 residues. In nucleotides, the CDR3 is TGTGCCAGCAGGCTCGGACAGGGGGCCACCGGGGAGCTGTTTTTT. As protein: CASRLGQGATGELFF.

In this sample, this clone turned up a few times. J is TRBJ2-1 and V is TRBV28, with 8 bases that match TRBD2. The CDR3 runs to 14 residues. Germline assignment: CDR1 MDHEN and CDR2 SYDVKM. J was trimmed by 0 bases and V by 5 bases; bases with no gene match: 0. The CDR3 nucleotides read TGTGCCAGCAGTGCGGGGGGCTCCTACAATGAGCAGTTCTTC. Translated: CASSAGGSYNEQFF. Using reference TRBV28 and TRBJ2-1 for the parts outside the CDR3, the full variable domain is DVKVTQSSRYLVKRTGEKVFLECVQDMDHENMFWYRQDPGLGLRLIYFSYDVKMKEKGDIPEGYSVSREKKERFSLILESASTNQTSMYLCASSAGGSYNEQFFGPGTRLTVL.

This chain connects TRBV11-1 to TRBJ1-5; no clear D gene. The CDR3 loop spans 14 amino acids. Germline lookup yields CDR1 SGHAT and CDR2 FQDESV (reference sequence). Trimming stripped 7 bases from V and 5 bases from J, with 15 bases between. CDR3 in DNA: TGTGCCAGCACCGTAGACAAAGACCATCAGCCCCAGCATTTT. Its protein is CASTVDKDHQPQHF. The whole variable domain, remainder taken from reference TRBV11-1 and TRBJ1-5, is EAEVAQSPRYKITEKSQAVAFWCDPISGHATLYWYRQILGQGPELLVQFQDESVVDDSQLPKDRFSAERLKGVDSTLKIQPAELGDSAMYLCASTVDKDHQPQHFGDGTRLSIL.

This chain uses TRBV5-8 with TRBJ2-3; 15 positions match TRBD2. Germline V gene lookup returns CDR1 SGHTS and CDR2 YDEGEE. This CDR3 is built from 20 residues. J gave up 0 bases and V 2 bases, and 10 bases lay outside the gene matches. This CDR3 reads CASSFPLGLAGGMSTDTQYF. The CDR3 coding sequence is TGTGCCAGCAGCTTCCCTCTTGGACTAGCGGGGGGGATGAGCACAGATACGCAGTATTTT.

This sequence joins TRBV28 and TRBJ2-3; no reliable D call. CDR1 and CDR2 (germline): MDHEN, SYDVKM. The CDR3 has 15 amino acids. V lost 6 bases and J lost 5, with 18 bases in between. CDR3 region: CASRGIAASRDTQYF. CDR3 DNA sequence: TGTGCCAGCAGGGGGATAGCAGCCTCCAGAGATACGCAGTATTTT.

The CDR3 DNA reads as TGTGCCAGCAGCTTGGGAGGGGCAGGAGGAGAAAAACTGTTTTTT. This gives the protein CASSLGGAGGEKLFF. The chain has TRBV7-2 and TRBJ1-4, with a weak D call TRBD1 (5 bases). V was clipped by 3 bases and J by 8 bases, with 16 bases between them. Germline V CDR1 and CDR2: SGHTA, FQGNSA. The CDR3 spans 15 residues.

V and J are TRBV24-1 and TRBJ1-2; D possibly corresponds to TRBD1 (6 bases). CDR3 length equals 14 residues. V was pared by 4 bases and J by 6 bases, with 14 bases between. From germline, CDR1 is KGHDR and CDR2 SFDVKD. This chain's CDR3 is CATSDYTGRDGYTF. The CDR3 DNA reads TGTGCCACCAGTGACTATACAGGGAGGGATGGCTACACCTTC.

The chain combines TRBV5-1 with TRBJ2-7, with D maybe TRBD2 (5 bases). The CDR3 extends over 15 amino acids. Germline loops: CDR1 SGHRS, CDR2 YFSETQ. The V and J ends lost 0 bases and 0 bases respectively, with 10 bases between them. The CDR3 region has the DNA TGCGCCAGCAGCTTGGGTGGGGAGAGCTCCTACGAGCAGTACTTC. Amino acids: CASSLGGESSYEQYF.

This rearrangement joins TRBV3-1 (or the pseudogene TRBV3-2) to TRBJ1-1; TRBD1 might be the D (5 bases). The V gene lost 6 bases and the J gene lost 5 bases, with 13 bases spanning the gap. This CDR3 has 13 amino acids. Germline CDR1 and CDR2: LGHDT and YNNKEL (reference sequence). This CDR3 reads CASSQNGGTEAFF. The CDR3 DNA follows: TGTGCCAGCAGTCAGAACGGGGGGACTGAAGCTTTCTTT.

The chain carries TRBV11-3 and TRBJ1-1; 7 bases match TRBD1. The V segment lost 5 bases and the J segment 0 bases; nucleotides outside the gene matches: 6. Per germline, CDR1 SGHNT and CDR2 YENEEA. This CDR3 comprises 15 residues. This CDR3 is CASSRQGPLNTEAFF. Written as DNA, the CDR3 is TGTGCCAGCAGCAGACAGGGACCATTGAACACTGAAGCTTTCTTT.

This sequence joins TRBV2 and TRBJ1-4; TRBD1 matches 9 bases. The trim removed 7 bases at V and 2 bases at J, leaving 11 bases unmatched. In germline, CDR1 is SNHLY, CDR2 FYNNEI. This CDR3 is 17 amino acids long. The CDR3 DNA reads TGTGCCAGCAAATTTCCGGGACAGGGTTTCACTAATGAAAAACTGTTTTTT. It encodes CASKFPGQGFTNEKLFF.

The gene calls are TRBV6-2 or TRBV6-3 and TRBJ1-6; D is perhaps TRBD1 (5 bases). V was pared by 0 bases and J by 7 bases, with 10 bases between. Germline values: CDR1 MNHEY, CDR2 SVGEGT. The CDR3 runs 15 residues. DNA of the CDR3: TGTGCCAGCAGTTACTCGGGGGTGACCAATTCACCCCTCCACTTT. The encoded protein is CASSYSGVTNSPLHF.

This chain uses TRBV29-1 with TRBJ2-7; D unresolved. This CDR3 has 13 residues. Trimming pared 5 bases from V and 0 bases from J, leaving 11 bases between. Germline CDR1 SQVTM, CDR2 ANQGSEA. The CDR3 loop is CSVSRRYSYEQYF. CDR3 nucleotide sequence: TGCAGCGTTTCCCGACGGTACTCCTACGAGCAGTACTTC.

The chain links TRBV11-2 to TRBJ2-3, with D possibly TRBD2 on 6 matching bases. The germline V gene has CDR1 SGHAT and CDR2 FQNNGV. The CDR3 covers 15 residues. Deletions cut 3 bases from V and 2 bases from J, with 12 bases between. CDR3 protein: CASSFGGGTTDTQYF. Here the CDR3 DNA reads TGTGCCAGCAGCTTCGGGGGTGGGACCACAGATACGCAGTATTTT.

The chain joins TRBV4-2 to TRBJ2-1; either TRBD1 or TRBD2 may supply D (7 bases each). This CDR3 has 17 amino acids. Germline loops: CDR1 LGHNA, CDR2 YNFKEQ. V was cut by 4 bases and J by 2 bases, with 18 bases left in between. The CDR3 DNA reads TGTGCCAGCAGCCGACAGGGAGGGGCTCGAACCTACAATGAGCAGTTCTTC. Its translation is CASSRQGGARTYNEQFF.

The chain couples TRBV7-9 to TRBJ1-4, with D possibly matching TRBD1 (6 bases). This CDR3 comprises 16 residues. The V end lost 3 bases, the J end lost 3 bases, and 14 bases lay between the germline ends. Germline CDR1 SEHNR, CDR2 FQNEAQ (reference sequence). The CDR3 DNA is TGTGCCAGCAGCTTCACAGGGACGCGGGCTAATGAAAAACTGTTTTTT. Translated, it gives CASSFTGTRANEKLFF.

This chain joins TRBV4-1 and TRBJ1-4; maybe TRBD1 (5 bases). Trimming shortened V by 2 bases and J by 8 bases, and 15 bases separated the two germline ends. CDR1 is MGHRA, CDR2 YSYEKL, per germline. The CDR3 is made up of 15 amino acids. CDR3 sequence reads: CASSQRDFLKEKLFF. In DNA, the CDR3 is TGCGCCAGCAGCCAAAGGGACTTCCTAAAGGAAAAACTGTTTTTT.

V and J are TRBV28 and TRBJ2-5, with 7 bases matching TRBD1. This CDR3 comprises 18 residues. With V trimmed by 3 bases and J by 1 base, 14 bases remained unmatched. Germline CDR1 and CDR2: MDHEN and SYDVKM. The CDR3 DNA reads as TGTGCCAGCAGTTTGCGTATCGGGACAGAGAATATCCAAGAGACCCAGTACTTC. It is translated as CASSLRIGTENIQETQYF.

This chain joins TRBV5-1 and TRBJ1-1; no firm D call. Germline V CDR1 and CDR2: SGHRS, YFSETQ. This CDR3 region has 15 residues. V was pared by 4 bases and J by 1 base, with 14 bases between. The CDR3 nucleotides are TGCGCCAGCAGCGTTTCGGCGTTTACGAACACTGAAGCTTTCTTT. It yields the protein CASSVSAFTNTEAFF.

The chain links TRBV3-1 (or the pseudogene TRBV3-2) to TRBJ1-2, with a tentative D call TRBD1 (6 bases). With 0 bases removed from V and 4 bases from J, the gap between germline ends came to 12 bases. The germline V gene has CDR1 LGHDT and CDR2 YNNKEL (reference sequence). CDR3 size: 15 residues. CDR3 region: CASSQDCYRVYGYTF. The DNA for the CDR3 is TGTGCCAGCAGCCAAGATTGTTACAGGGTCTATGGCTACACCTTC.

This chain joins TRBV4-3 and TRBJ1-3; D ambiguous. Germline-derived CDR1 and CDR2 are LGHNA and YSLEER. The V and J ends lost 1 base and 0 bases respectively, with 10 bases between them. CDR3 size: 16 residues. The CDR3 reads CASSQGTADSGNTIYF. The CDR3 DNA sequence: TGCGCCAGCAGCCAAGGGACGGCAGACTCTGGAAACACCATATATTTT.

The chain is built from TRBV5-6 and TRBJ1-3; unclear D gene. Trimming pared 1 base from V and 5 bases from J, leaving 10 bases between. Germline V CDR1 and CDR2: SGHDT, YYEEEE. The CDR3 covers 14 residues. In DNA, the CDR3 is TGTGCCAGCAGCTTGTACGGCCCCCGAAACACCATATATTTT. Translating gives CASSLYGPRNTIYF.

The chain employs TRBV10-2 and TRBJ2-1; 9 bases fit TRBD2. This CDR3 spans 14 amino acids. V shed 4 bases and J 4 bases; nucleotides not matched to a gene: 2. The germline gives CDR1 WSHSY, CDR2 SAAADI. The CDR3 DNA is TGCGCCAGCAGTGCTAGCGGGATTTACAATGAGCAGTTCTTC. Translated, it gives CASSASGIYNEQFF.

The chain employs TRBV5-5 and TRBJ1-4; the match to TRBD1 covers 7 bases. Germline V CDR1 and CDR2: SGHKS, YYEKEE (reference sequence). The junction had 4 bases not matched to a gene; V was cut back by 0 bases and J by 8 bases. There are 14 residues in the CDR3. The CDR3 DNA reads TGTGCCAGCAGCTTGGAGGGGGCGCGAGAAAAACTGTTTTTT. Protein: CASSLEGAREKLFF.

CDR3 amino acids: CASSYGRGLGNTIYF. Written as DNA, the CDR3 is TGTGCCAGCAGTTATGGCAGGGGGCTTGGAAACACCATATATTTT. The V and J genes are TRBV6-5 and TRBJ1-3; 8 nucleotides line up with TRBD1. Per germline, CDR1 MNHEY and CDR2 SVGAGI. The CDR3 is 15 residues long. Trimming at V came to 3 bases and at J to 3 bases, leaving 4 bases not matched to a gene.

The genes are TRBV5-1 and TRBJ2-1; 7 bases fit TRBD2. The CDR3 consists of 14 residues. Germline CDR1 reads SGHRS; CDR2 reads YFSETQ. After removal of 4 bases from V and 6 bases from J, the junction contained 7 bases not matched to a gene. DNA of the CDR3: TGCGCCAGCAGCAGCGGGACTACCCTCAATGAGCAGTTCTTC. It codes for CASSSGTTLNEQFF.

The rearrangement joins TRBV6-2 or TRBV6-3 to TRBJ1-3; D is uncertain. The CDR3 contains 14 residues. Per the germline V gene, CDR1 is MNHEY and CDR2 is SVGEGT. V shed 6 bases and J shed 4 bases, with 13 bases lying between them. The CDR3: CASSLSENGNTIYF. As DNA, the CDR3 is TGTGCCAGCAGCCTCTCCGAAAACGGAAACACCATATATTTT.